This T cell receptor beta chain was sequenced during a study of shared clonotypes between healthy human individuals. V was shortened by 3 bases and J by 2 bases, with 11 bases between the two germline ends. The CDR3 runs to 14 residues. The germline gives CDR1 KGHSH, CDR2 LQKENI. Only in-frame clones appear in the TCRdb table, and some are missing; sequencing was by immunoSEQ multiplex PCR. This sample carries around 1.4 million clones, just under 99% of them seen once, and the ten largest clones take 0.3% to 0.45%. The clonotype originates from a man aged 25 to 45 in good health. Input material: naive CD4+ T cells sorted from blood. As for subset: CD45RA+ positively selected. V is TRBV18 and J is TRBJ2-7; D ambiguous. In nucleotides, the CDR3 is TGTGCCAGCTCACCCCTTAGCCAGACCTACGAGCAGTACTTC. Its translation: CASSPLSQTYEQYF.